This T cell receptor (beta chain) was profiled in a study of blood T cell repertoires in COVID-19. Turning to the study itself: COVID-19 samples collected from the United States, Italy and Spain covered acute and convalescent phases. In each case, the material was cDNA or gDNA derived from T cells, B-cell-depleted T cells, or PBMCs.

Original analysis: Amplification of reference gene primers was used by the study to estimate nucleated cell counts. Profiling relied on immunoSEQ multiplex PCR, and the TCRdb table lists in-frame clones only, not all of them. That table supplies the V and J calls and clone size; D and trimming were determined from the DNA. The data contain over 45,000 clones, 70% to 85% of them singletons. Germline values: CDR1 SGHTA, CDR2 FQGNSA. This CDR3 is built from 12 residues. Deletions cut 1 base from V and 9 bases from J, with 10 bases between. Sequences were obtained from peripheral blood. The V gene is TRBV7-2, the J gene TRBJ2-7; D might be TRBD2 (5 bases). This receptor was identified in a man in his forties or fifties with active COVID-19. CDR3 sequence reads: CASSLVGVGQYF. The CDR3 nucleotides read TGTGCCAGCAGCTTAGTCGGGGTAGGGCAGTACTTC. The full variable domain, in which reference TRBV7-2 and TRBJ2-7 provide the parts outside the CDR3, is GAGVSQSPSNKVTEKGKDVELRCDPISGHTALYWYRQSLGQGLEFLIYFQGNSAPDKSGLPSDRFSAERTGGSVSTLTIQRTQQEDSAVYLCASSLVGVGQYFGPGTRLTVT.